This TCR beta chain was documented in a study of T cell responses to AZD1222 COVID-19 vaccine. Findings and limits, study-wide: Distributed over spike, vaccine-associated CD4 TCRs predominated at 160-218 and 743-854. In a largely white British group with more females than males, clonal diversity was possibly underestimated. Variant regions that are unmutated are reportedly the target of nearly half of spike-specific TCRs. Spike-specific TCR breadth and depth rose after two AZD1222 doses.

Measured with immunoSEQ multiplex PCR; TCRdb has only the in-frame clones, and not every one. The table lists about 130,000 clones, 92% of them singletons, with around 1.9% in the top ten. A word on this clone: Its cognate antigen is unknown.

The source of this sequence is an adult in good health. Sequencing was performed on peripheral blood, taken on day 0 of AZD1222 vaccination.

The CDR3 DNA is TGTGCCAGCAGCTTAGGGGACAGCCAAGAGACCCAGTACTTC. Translation gives CASSLGDSQETQYF. The V gene is TRBV7-9, the J gene TRBJ2-5; TRBD1 aligns across 7 bases. Germline lookup yields CDR1 SEHNR and CDR2 FQNEAQ (reference sequence). The CDR3 is 14 residues long. The J segment lost 1 base and the V segment lost 1 base, leaving 0 bases of the junction unmatched. Based on the CDR3 plus reference TRBV7-9 and TRBJ2-5, the full variable domain is DTGVSQNPRHKITKRGQNVTFRCDPISEHNRLYWYRQTLGQGPEFLTYFQNEAQLEKSRLLSDRFSAERPKGSFSTLEIQRTEQGDSAMYLCASSLGDSQETQYFGPGTRLLVL.